These 13 T cell receptor beta chains were all obtained from the same sample, sequenced in a study of CD8+ T cells in alopecia areata. After isolation, RNA underwent reverse transcription to generate cDNA as the sequencing template. Repertoires were generated with immunoSEQ multiplex PCR, while TCRdb's copy carries only in-frame clones and drops some. The sample includes around 130,000 clones, 45% to 65% of them seen just once. Specimen: CD4+ T cells sorted from blood, collected at week 0. The origin of the receptors is a human donor with alopecia areata.

The V call is TRBV5-4, the J call TRBJ2-7, with 8 bases lining up with TRBD2. Germline V gene lookup returns CDR1 SGHNT and CDR2 YYREEE (reference sequence). J gave up 3 bases and V 1 base, and 0 bases lay outside the gene matches. The CDR3 spans 13 residues. The CDR3 is CASSLTSGYEQYF. The CDR3 DNA reads TGTGCCAGCAGCTTGACTAGCGGCTACGAGCAGTACTTC. Together with reference TRBV5-4 and TRBJ2-7, the CDR3 gives the full variable domain: ETGVTQSPTHLIKTRGQQVTLRCSSQSGHNTVSWYQQALGQGPQFIFQYYREEENGRGNFPPRFSGLQFPNYSSELNVNALELDDSALYLCASSLTSGYEQYFGPGTRLTVT.

The sample holds a few counts of this clone. This chain links TRBV6-5 with TRBJ1-1; a possible D gene is TRBD1 (5 bases). This CDR3 is 13 amino acids long. CDR1 MNHEY and CDR2 SVGAGI come from the germline V gene. The V and J ends lost 7 bases and 4 bases respectively, with 13 bases between them. The CDR3 sequence: CASMKFQGTEAFF. The CDR3 nucleotides are TGTGCCAGCATGAAGTTCCAGGGCACTGAAGCTTTCTTT.

This clone was seen a handful of times. V gene TRBV7-9 combines with J gene TRBJ2-6; D gene uncertain. The CDR3 sequence is 16 residues long. With 1 base removed from V and 0 bases from J, the gap between germline ends came to 7 bases. CDR1 SEHNR and CDR2 FQNEAQ come from the germline V gene (reference sequence). The CDR3 sequence: CASSLGWSSGANVLTF. The CDR3, as DNA: TGTGCCAGCAGCTTAGGCTGGAGCTCTGGGGCCAACGTCCTGACTTTC.

This rearrangement joins TRBV2 to TRBJ1-2, with 8 bases aligning to TRBD1. The germline CDR1 and CDR2 sequences are SNHLY and FYNNEI. Trimming at V came to 7 bases and at J to 7 bases, leaving 5 bases not matched to a gene. The CDR3 has 12 residues. Here the CDR3 reads CASNSGTGGYTF. CDR3 in DNA: TGTGCCAGCAACTCCGGGACAGGTGGCTACACCTTC.

This chain links TRBV6-4 with TRBJ2-6; TRBD1 matches 8 bases. The junction had 5 bases not matched to a gene; V was cut back by 2 bases and J by 2 bases. The CDR3 runs to 17 residues. Germline values: CDR1 MRHNA, CDR2 SNTAGT. Here the CDR3 reads CASSDSRGPTGANVLTF. In DNA, the CDR3 is TGTGCCAGCAGTGACAGCAGGGGGCCTACTGGGGCCAACGTCCTGACTTTC.

V and J are TRBV5-1 and TRBJ1-2; D is uncertain. Trimming removed 0 bases from V and 3 bases from J, with 6 bases in between. This CDR3 region has 13 residues. Germline lookup yields CDR1 SGHRS and CDR2 YFSETQ. Here the CDR3 reads CASSLEEYYGYTF. CDR3 sequence (DNA): TGCGCCAGCAGCTTGGAGGAGTACTATGGCTACACCTTC.

This chain connects TRBV27 to TRBJ2-3; 9 positions match TRBD2. V lost 4 bases to trimming and J lost 4 bases; unmatched junction nucleotides: 9. Germline CDR1 is MNHEY and CDR2 is SMNVEV (reference sequence). The CDR3 contains 16 residues. DNA for the CDR3: TGTGCCAGCAGTTCAGAAGGACTAGCGAGGGCAGATACGCAGTATTTT. This sequence encodes CASSSEGLARADTQYF.

In its sample, this clone was seen a few times. The chain joins TRBV7-8 to TRBJ2-3, with D uncertain. V was trimmed by 3 bases and J by 4 bases, leaving 8 bases between them. Looked up from germline, CDR1 is SGHVS and CDR2 is FQNEAQ. There are 13 residues in the CDR3. CDR3: CASSFRSPDTQYF. The CDR3 nucleotides are TGTGCCAGCAGCTTCAGAAGTCCAGATACGCAGTATTTT.

In DNA, the CDR3 is TGCGCCAGCAGCGCCGGGACAATAGATACGCAGTATTTT. Translating it yields CASSAGTIDTQYF. The rearrangement uses TRBV5-1 and TRBJ2-3, with a weak D call TRBD1 (6 bases). V was pared by 4 bases and J by 5 bases, with 11 bases between. The germline V gene encodes CDR1 SGHRS and CDR2 YFSETQ. This CDR3 contains 13 residues.

In nucleotides, the CDR3 is TGTGCCAGCAGTTACTCCGGGACTAGCCTTACAGATACGCAGTATTTT. Its protein is CASSYSGTSLTDTQYF. The V call is TRBV6-5, the J call TRBJ2-3, with 9 bases fitting TRBD2. Germline trimming cut 0 bases from V and 3 bases from J; bases unmatched to any gene: 4. Germline assignment: CDR1 MNHEY and CDR2 SVGAGI. This CDR3 is built from 16 residues.

The chain joins TRBV15 to TRBJ1-1, with D tentatively TRBD1 (5 bases). The germline gives CDR1 LNHNV, CDR2 YYDKDF (reference sequence). The CDR3 is 15 amino acids. Between the trimmed V and J ends, which lost 5 bases and 4 bases, there was a span of 17 bases. The CDR3 sequence is CATSPAYGGGTEAFF. In DNA, the CDR3 is TGTGCCACCAGCCCTGCCTACGGGGGAGGCACTGAAGCTTTCTTT.

This chain links TRBV5-1 with TRBJ2-5; maybe TRBD1 (6 bases). The germline V and J ends were trimmed by 0 bases and 5 bases, with 11 bases remaining between them. The CDR3 runs to 14 residues. Germline V gene lookup returns CDR1 SGHRS and CDR2 YFSETQ. This CDR3 is CASSLGRGAETQYF. Here the CDR3 DNA reads TGCGCCAGCAGCTTGGGCAGGGGCGCGGAGACCCAGTACTTC.

V and J are TRBV11-2 and TRBJ1-3, with D perhaps TRBD1 (6 bases). V lost 5 bases and J 7 bases, leaving 9 bases between the germline ends. Germline V gene data show CDR1 as SGHAT and CDR2 as FQNNGV. This CDR3 is built from 12 residues. CDR3 DNA sequence: TGTGCCAGCAGCACCCAGGGGAACACCATATATTTT. It yields the protein CASSTQGNTIYF.